This TCR beta chain was documented in a study of T cells in Graves' hyperthyroidism and ophthalmopathy. Study-wide findings and caveats: Most thyroid clonotypes with frequency above 0.001 were detected in blood.

Worth noting for this clonotype: As yet, its antigen is unknown.

V gave up 6 bases and J gave up 9 bases; unmatched junction bases: 10. This CDR3 contains 14 residues. CDR1 and CDR2 from the germline V gene are MNHEY and SVGAGI. The investigators amplified TCR beta CDR3 regions from RNA transcripts. An initial round of RT-PCR targeting the TCR CDR3 relied on the HTBI primer set. Each CDR3 protein is one row after TCRdb ran MiXCR on the multiplex PCR reads. The repertoire holds about half a million distinct CDR3 sequences, with about a fifth as singletons. Among the patients, aged 18 to 65, hyperthyroidism was newly diagnosed and had lasted under 2 months. Sequencing was carried out using blood. This chain joins TRBV6-5 and TRBJ1-2, with 10 nucleotides matching TRBD1. This receptor was obtained from a man aged 18 to 29 with Graves' hyperthyroidism. The chain's CDR3 is CASSYLRDRGSYTF. CDR3 DNA: TGTGCCAGCAGCTATCTCCGGGACAGGGGTAGCTACACCTTC.